What follows are 32 T cell receptor beta chains derived from one specimen sequenced in a study of CXCR3-negative and CXCR3-positive naive CD8 T cells. The study made its TRB cDNA libraries by 5' RACE, adding UMI labels. TCRdb re-analyzed the 5' RACE reads; it lists each CDR3 protein once, without DNA. The sample table sets out about 58,000 distinct CDR3 sequences. Sequenced material: naive CXCR3- CD8+ T cells from blood. Indicated subset: CD45RO-CCR7+CD27+CD95- naive CD8+ T cells lacking CXCR3 (TNR3-). The source is a human donor in good health. Some clones in this sample may be carry-over from other donors' samples.

This chain uses TRBV28 with TRBJ2-1; the TRBD2 assignment by TCRdb is unverifiable without DNA. The CDR3 totals 14 residues. Germline V CDR1 and CDR2: MDHEN, SYDVKM. The chain's CDR3 is CASSWDSVYNEQFF.

This chain joins TRBV7-2 and TRBJ2-2; the TCRdb D gene call, TRBD1, has no DNA to confirm it. Germline-derived CDR1 and CDR2 are SGHTA and FQGNSA. The CDR3 loop spans 16 amino acids. CDR3: CASSFGRGQVTGELFF.

The chain is built from TRBV12-3 or TRBV12-4 and TRBJ2-2; TCRdb's D call of TRBD2 is untestable without DNA. CDR3 length: 17 residues. The CDR3 sequence is CASSRGGQITNTGELFF.

The chain is built from TRBV5-5 and TRBJ2-7. This CDR3 has 15 residues. Looked up from germline, CDR1 is SGHKS and CDR2 is YYEKEE (reference sequence). CDR3 residues: CASSLDRESSYEQYF. Full variable domain (rest looked up from reference TRBV5-5 and TRBJ2-7): DAGVTQSPTHLIKTRGQQVTLRCSPISGHKSVSWYQQVLGQGPQFIFQYYEKEERGRGNFPDRFSARQFPNYSSELNVNALLLGDSALYLCASSLDRESSYEQYFGPGTRLTVT.

The chain combines TRBV2 with TRBJ2-7; no DNA is available, so the TRBD2 call from TCRdb remains unchecked. The CDR3 contains 12 residues. Germline CDR1 SNHLY, CDR2 FYNNEI. The CDR3 here is CASSATHYEQYF. Based on the CDR3 plus reference TRBV2 and TRBJ2-7, the full variable domain is EPEVTQTPSHQVTQMGQEVILRCVPISNHLYFYWYRQILGQKVEFLVSFYNNEISEKSEIFDDQFSVERPDGSNFTLKIRSTKLEDSAMYFCASSATHYEQYFGPGTRLTVT.

The chain has TRBV20-1 and TRBJ1-5; the D gene TCRdb calls, TRBD1, cannot be checked with no DNA. Germline CDR1 DFQATT, CDR2 SNEGSKA (reference sequence). CDR3 length equals 18 residues. CDR3 region: CSARVIGQESDGNQPQHF.

V and J are TRBV9 and TRBJ2-1; checking the TCRdb D call of TRBD2 is not possible without DNA. CDR3 length: 16 residues. In germline, CDR1 is SGDLS, CDR2 YYNGEE. The CDR3 loop reads CASSGFGGGAVNEQFF.

V gene TRBV6-5 combines with J gene TRBJ2-1; TCRdb picks TRBD1, but there is no DNA to check that call. CDR3 length equals 14 residues. In germline, CDR1 is MNHEY, CDR2 SVGAGI. Here the CDR3 reads CASSYFGTRNEQFF.

The V call is TRBV7-3, the J call TRBJ2-1; lacking DNA, the TRBD2 call made by TCRdb goes unchecked. This CDR3 has 18 residues. Germline loops: CDR1 SGHTA, CDR2 FQGTGA. CDR3 sequence reads: CASSLFGASGGSYNEQFF.

This sequence joins TRBV4-3 and TRBJ1-2; TCRdb's D call of TRBD1 is untestable without DNA. The length of the CDR3 is 14 residues. Germline lookup yields CDR1 LGHNA and CDR2 YSLEER. The CDR3 loop is CASSPPGQGYGYTF.

The genes are TRBV7-9 and TRBJ1-2; TCRdb reports TRBD1, a call that lacks DNA to check it against. This CDR3 spans 14 amino acids. CDR1 is SEHNR, CDR2 FQNEAQ, per germline (reference sequence). The CDR3 loop reads CASSQGAGPYGYTF.

The genes are TRBV29-1 and TRBJ1-2; without DNA, the TCRdb call of TRBD1 cannot be checked. The V gene's germline CDR1 is SQVTM and CDR2 ANQGSEA. The CDR3 has 13 amino acids. This CDR3 is CSGAGAGDYGYTF.

The V gene is TRBV12-3 or TRBV12-4, the J gene TRBJ2-5; TCRdb names TRBD1, which stays unverified in the absence of DNA. The CDR3 contains 14 residues. CDR3 loop: CASSLYLQGETQYF.

V usage is TRBV11-2 and J usage is TRBJ1-1; as DNA is missing, the TRBD1 call by TCRdb cannot be tested. The CDR3 covers 14 residues. The germline CDR1 and CDR2 sequences are SGHAT and FQNNGV. The CDR3: CASSLGPGNTEAFF. The complete variable domain, with remaining parts taken from reference TRBV11-2 and TRBJ1-1, reads EAGVAQSPRYKIIEKRQSVAFWCNPISGHATLYWYQQILGQGPKLLIQFQNNGVVDDSQLPKDRFSAERLKGVDSTLKIQPAKLEDSAVYLCASSLGPGNTEAFFGQGTRLTVV.

The rearrangement links TRBV7-2 to TRBJ2-1; TCRdb returns TRBD1, unconfirmable since there is no DNA. This CDR3 spans 16 amino acids. Germline V gives CDR1 SGHTA, CDR2 FQGNSA. The CDR3 sequence is CASSPRDGGSYNEQFF.

This chain links TRBV12-3 or TRBV12-4 with TRBJ2-7; TCRdb picks TRBD1, but there is no DNA to check that call. The CDR3 totals 15 residues. CDR3 region: CASSLDGTGRYEQYF.

The chain recombines TRBV6-5 with TRBJ2-7; TCRdb picks TRBD1, but there is no DNA to check that call. Germline V gene sequence: CDR1 MNHEY, CDR2 SVGAGI. The CDR3 is 15 amino acids. The CDR3 loop reads CASRNLAGAIYEQYF.

CDR3 sequence reads: CASSLASNYGYTF. This chain links TRBV7-8 with TRBJ1-2. The CDR3 covers 13 residues. The germline V gene encodes CDR1 SGHVS and CDR2 FQNEAQ.

The chain joins TRBV12-3 or TRBV12-4 to TRBJ2-1; there is no DNA to check the TCRdb D call of TRBD1. CDR3 size: 15 residues. The CDR3 sequence: CASSFFGGQYNEQFF.

The rearrangement uses TRBV6-5 and TRBJ2-1; TCRdb lists TRBD1, though no DNA is available to test this call. The germline V gene has CDR1 MNHEY and CDR2 SVGAGI. This CDR3 region has 16 residues. The CDR3 region is CASSYSTGWAPDEQFF.

The chain has TRBV4-3 and TRBJ1-4. Germline V lookup: CDR1 LGHNA, CDR2 YSLEER. CDR3 length: 15 amino acids. The CDR3 reads CASSPSTATNEKLFF.

This sequence joins TRBV12-3 or TRBV12-4 and TRBJ1-2; TCRdb selects TRBD1, and the lack of DNA leaves this call unchecked. CDR3 length equals 14 residues. CDR3 protein: CASSRTGDLYGYTF.

The chain carries TRBV7-2 and TRBJ2-1; TCRdb returns TRBD2, unconfirmable since there is no DNA. Germline assignment: CDR1 SGHTA and CDR2 FQGNSA. The CDR3 length is 13 residues. The CDR3 reads CASSLGDYNEQFF.

The V and J genes are TRBV7-9 and TRBJ1-1. The CDR3 contains 11 residues. Germline values: CDR1 SEHNR, CDR2 FQNEAQ (reference sequence). Here the CDR3 reads CASSPREEAFF.

J is TRBJ2-1 and V is TRBV12-3 or TRBV12-4; TCRdb outputs TRBD1, but without DNA this stays unchecked. CDR3 size: 15 residues. The CDR3 sequence: CASSVRDRVGNEQFF.

The rearrangement joins TRBV19 to TRBJ2-7. CDR3 length equals 12 residues. Germline CDR1 reads LNHDA; CDR2 reads SQIVND (reference sequence). CDR3 region: CASSIGGYEQYF.

This rearrangement joins TRBV20-1 to TRBJ2-5. The V gene's germline CDR1 is DFQATT and CDR2 SNEGSKA (reference sequence). CDR3 length: 13 amino acids. The CDR3 here is CSARGWVQETQYF.

The chain has TRBV6-5 and TRBJ2-6; absent DNA, TCRdb's TRBD1 call cannot be checked. Germline V gene sequence: CDR1 MNHEY, CDR2 SVGAGI. This CDR3 spans 15 amino acids. The CDR3 spells CASTSTGDGANVLTF.

J is TRBJ2-7 and V is TRBV4-1; the D call from TCRdb, TRBD1, cannot be confirmed without DNA. Looked up from germline, CDR1 is MGHRA and CDR2 is YSYEKL. The CDR3 is 16 amino acids. CDR3 loop: CASSQEGRGQPYEQYF.

V is TRBV2 and J is TRBJ1-1. The CDR3 is 12 amino acids. Germline V gives CDR1 SNHLY, CDR2 FYNNEI. The CDR3 loop reads CASRGLNTEAFF.

The chain uses TRBV29-1 and TRBJ2-2. The CDR3 has 13 amino acids. Germline CDR1 SQVTM, CDR2 ANQGSEA. CDR3 loop: CAWRLANTGELFF.

The CDR3 sequence is CASSSGQGYDYGYTF. The chain joins TRBV5-5 to TRBJ1-2; TCRdb selects TRBD1, and the lack of DNA leaves this call unchecked. CDR1 SGHKS and CDR2 YYEKEE come from the germline V gene (reference sequence). This CDR3 contains 15 residues.